This entry features one TCR beta chain sequence. The target antigen is unknown. This sample is drawn from a study of T cell repertoires in cytomegalovirus infection. Turning to the study itself: Recently identified HLA-C-restricted CMV epitopes were among the peptides used. Public TCR beta signatures indicated both CMV infection and matching HLA type.

CDR3 size: 17 residues. Germline V gene data show CDR1 as MNHEY and CDR2 as SMNVEV (reference sequence). V was pared by 2 bases and J by 1 base, with 16 bases between. TCRdb analysed the reads with MiXCR anew, one entry per CDR3 protein. The repertoire holds around 710,000 distinct CDR3 sequences, with almost 30% as singletons. Findings of the study overall: The ex vivo response showed dominance by HLA-C-restricted CMV-specific TCR beta clonotypes.

The clonotype comes from a human donor in good health (CMV status not recorded). Some clones in this sample may be carry-over from other donors' samples. The starting material was cultured CD8+ T cells from PBMCs, obtained from culture after CMV antigen stimulation. V and J are TRBV27 and TRBJ2-3; D could derive from TRBD1 or TRBD2 (5 bases each). The chain's CDR3 is CASSLPGRRSGTDTQYF. In nucleotides, the CDR3 is TGTGCCAGCAGTTTACCGGGACGGCGCTCCGGCACAGATACGCAGTATTTT.